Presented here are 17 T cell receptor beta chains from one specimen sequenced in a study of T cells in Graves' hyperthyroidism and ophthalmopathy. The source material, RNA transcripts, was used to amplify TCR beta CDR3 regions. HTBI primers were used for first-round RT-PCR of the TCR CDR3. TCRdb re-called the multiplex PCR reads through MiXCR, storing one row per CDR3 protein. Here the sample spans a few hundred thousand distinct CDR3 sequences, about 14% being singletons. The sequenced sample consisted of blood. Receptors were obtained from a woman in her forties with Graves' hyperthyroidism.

CDR3 region: CASSFDTGTGEAFF. The CDR3 coding sequence is TGTGCCAGCAGCTTCGATACCGGGACGGGTGAAGCTTTCTTT. The J gene is TRBJ1-1, the V gene TRBV7-2; tentatively, D is TRBD1 (5 bases). This CDR3 has 14 residues. CDR1 and CDR2 from the germline V gene are SGHTA and FQGNSA. Trimming stripped 3 bases from V and 7 bases from J, with 15 bases between.

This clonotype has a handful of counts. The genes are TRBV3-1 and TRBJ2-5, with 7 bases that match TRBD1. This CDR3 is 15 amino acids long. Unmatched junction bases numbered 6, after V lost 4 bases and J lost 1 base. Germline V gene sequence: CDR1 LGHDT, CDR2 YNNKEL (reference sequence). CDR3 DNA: TGTGCCAGCAGCCTCGGACAGGTTAGCCAAGAGACCCAGTACTTC. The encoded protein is CASSLGQVSQETQYF.

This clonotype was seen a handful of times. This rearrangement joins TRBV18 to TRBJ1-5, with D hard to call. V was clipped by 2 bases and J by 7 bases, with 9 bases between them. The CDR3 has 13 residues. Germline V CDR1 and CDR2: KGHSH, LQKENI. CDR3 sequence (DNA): TGTGCCAGCTCACCAGGGAATGACCAGCCCCAGCATTTT. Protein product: CASSPGNDQPQHF.

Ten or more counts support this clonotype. The CDR3 sequence is CASSWSGTGDYEQYF. The CDR3, as DNA: TGTGCCAGCAGTTGGTCCGGGACAGGGGATTACGAGCAGTACTTC. This rearrangement joins TRBV6-1 to TRBJ2-7; TRBD1 matches 10 bases. This CDR3 comprises 15 residues. J gave up 4 bases and V 5 bases, and 8 bases lay outside the gene matches. The germline gives CDR1 MNHNS, CDR2 SASEGT.

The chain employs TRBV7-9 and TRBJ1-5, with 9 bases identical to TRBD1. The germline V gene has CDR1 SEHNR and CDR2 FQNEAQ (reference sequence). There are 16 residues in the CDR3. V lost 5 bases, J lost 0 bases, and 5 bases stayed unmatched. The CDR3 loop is CASSRMGQGSNQPQHF. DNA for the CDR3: TGTGCCAGCAGCCGCATGGGACAGGGTAGCAATCAGCCCCAGCATTTT.

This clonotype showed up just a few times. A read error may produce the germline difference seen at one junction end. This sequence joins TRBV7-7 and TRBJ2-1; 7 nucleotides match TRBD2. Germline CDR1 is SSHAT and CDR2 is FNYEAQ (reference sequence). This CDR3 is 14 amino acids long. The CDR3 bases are TGTGCTAGCAGCTTCGGGGGGTTGGTCAATGAGCAGTTCTTC. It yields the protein CASSFGGLVNEQFF.

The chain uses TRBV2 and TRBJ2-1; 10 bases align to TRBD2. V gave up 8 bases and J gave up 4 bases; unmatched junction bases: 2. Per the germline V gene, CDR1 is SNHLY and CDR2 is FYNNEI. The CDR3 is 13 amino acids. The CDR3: CASGSGRYNEQFF. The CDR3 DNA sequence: TGTGCCAGCGGTAGCGGGAGGTACAATGAGCAGTTCTTC.

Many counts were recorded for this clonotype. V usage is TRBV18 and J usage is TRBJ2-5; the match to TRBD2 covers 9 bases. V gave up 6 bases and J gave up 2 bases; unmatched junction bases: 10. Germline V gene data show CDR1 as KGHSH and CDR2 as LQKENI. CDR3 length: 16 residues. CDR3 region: CASSQQASGVQETQYF. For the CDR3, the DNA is TGTGCCAGCTCCCAACAGGCTAGCGGGGTGCAAGAGACCCAGTACTTC.

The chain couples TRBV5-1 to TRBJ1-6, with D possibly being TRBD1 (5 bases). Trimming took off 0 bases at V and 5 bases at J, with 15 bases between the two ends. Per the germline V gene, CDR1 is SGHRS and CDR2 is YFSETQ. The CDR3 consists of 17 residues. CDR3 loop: CASSLDYRKTNNSPLHF. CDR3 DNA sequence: TGCGCCAGCAGCTTGGACTACAGGAAGACGAATAATTCACCCCTCCACTTT.

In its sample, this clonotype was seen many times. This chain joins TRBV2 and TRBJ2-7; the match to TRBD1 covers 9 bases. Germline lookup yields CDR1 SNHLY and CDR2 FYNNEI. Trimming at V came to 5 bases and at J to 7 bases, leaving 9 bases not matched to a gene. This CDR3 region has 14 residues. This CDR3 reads CASSPGQGPREQYF. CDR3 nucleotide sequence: TGTGCCAGCAGTCCGGGACAGGGACCCCGGGAGCAGTACTTC.

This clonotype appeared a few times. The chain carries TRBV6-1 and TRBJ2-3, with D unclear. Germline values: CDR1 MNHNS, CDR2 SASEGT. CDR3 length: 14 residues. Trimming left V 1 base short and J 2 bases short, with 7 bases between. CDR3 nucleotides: TGTGCCAGCAGTGAAGTGGGGTACACAGATACGCAGTATTTT. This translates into CASSEVGYTDTQYF.

CDR3 in amino acids: CASSQSGVVSTEAFF. The CDR3 nucleotides are TGCGCCAGCAGCCAATCGGGGGTCGTGAGCACTGAAGCTTTCTTT. The chain employs TRBV4-1 and TRBJ1-1; possible D gene TRBD1, 5 bases. The CDR3 consists of 15 residues. Trimming removed 2 bases from V and 4 bases from J, with 14 bases in between. Germline values: CDR1 MGHRA, CDR2 YSYEKL.

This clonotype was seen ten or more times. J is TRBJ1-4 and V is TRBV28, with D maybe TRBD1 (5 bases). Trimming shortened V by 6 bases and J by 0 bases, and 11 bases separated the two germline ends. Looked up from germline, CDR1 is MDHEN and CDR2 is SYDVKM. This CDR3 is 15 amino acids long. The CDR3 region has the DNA TGTGCCAGCAGGATGACAGTTGCAACTAATGAAAAACTGTTTTTT. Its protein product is CASRMTVATNEKLFF.

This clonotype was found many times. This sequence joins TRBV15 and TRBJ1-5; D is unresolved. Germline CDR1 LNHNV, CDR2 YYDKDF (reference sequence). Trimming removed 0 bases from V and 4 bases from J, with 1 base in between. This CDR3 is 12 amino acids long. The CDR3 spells CATSRDNQPQHF. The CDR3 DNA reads TGTGCCACCAGCAGAGATAATCAGCCCCAGCATTTT. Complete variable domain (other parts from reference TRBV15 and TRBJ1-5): DAMVIQNPRYQVTQFGKPVTLSCSQTLNHNVMYWYQQKSSQAPKLLFHYYDKDFNNEADTPDNFQSRRPNTSFCFLDIRSPGLGDTAMYLCATSRDNQPQHFGDGTRLSIL.

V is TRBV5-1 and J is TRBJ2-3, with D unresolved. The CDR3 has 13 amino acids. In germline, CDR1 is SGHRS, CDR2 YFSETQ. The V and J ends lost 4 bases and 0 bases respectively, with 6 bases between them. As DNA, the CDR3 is TGCGCCAGCAGCGTGGACAGCACAGATACGCAGTATTTT. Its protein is CASSVDSTDTQYF. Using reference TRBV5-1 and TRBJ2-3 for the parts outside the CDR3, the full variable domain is KAGVTQTPRYLIKTRGQQVTLSCSPISGHRSVSWYQQTPGQGLQFLFEYFSETQRNKGNFPGRFSGRQFSNSRSEMNVSTLELGDSALYLCASSVDSTDTQYFGPGTRLTVL.

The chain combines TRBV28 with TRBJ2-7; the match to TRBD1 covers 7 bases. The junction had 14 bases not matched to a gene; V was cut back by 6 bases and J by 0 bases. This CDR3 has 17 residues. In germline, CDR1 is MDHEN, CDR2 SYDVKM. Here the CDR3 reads CASSLLETGLSSYEQYF. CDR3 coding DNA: TGTGCCAGCAGCCTACTTGAGACAGGGCTGAGCTCCTACGAGCAGTACTTC.

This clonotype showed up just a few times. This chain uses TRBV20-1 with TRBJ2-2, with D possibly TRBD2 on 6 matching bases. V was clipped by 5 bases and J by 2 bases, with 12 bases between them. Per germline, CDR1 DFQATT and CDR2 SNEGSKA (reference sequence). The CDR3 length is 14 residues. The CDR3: CSASGLLNTGELFF. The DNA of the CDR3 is TGCAGTGCTTCGGGACTGCTAAACACCGGGGAGCTGTTTTTT.